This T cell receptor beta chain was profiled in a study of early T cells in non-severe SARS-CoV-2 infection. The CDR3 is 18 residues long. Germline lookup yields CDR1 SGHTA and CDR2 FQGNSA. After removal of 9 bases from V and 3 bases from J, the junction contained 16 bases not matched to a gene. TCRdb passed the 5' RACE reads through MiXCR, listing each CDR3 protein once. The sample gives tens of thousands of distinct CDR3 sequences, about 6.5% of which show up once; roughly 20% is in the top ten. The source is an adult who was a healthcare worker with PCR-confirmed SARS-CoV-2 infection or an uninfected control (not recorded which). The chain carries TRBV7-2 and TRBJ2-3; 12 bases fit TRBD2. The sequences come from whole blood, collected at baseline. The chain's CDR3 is CASLLAGGLSVRTDTQYF. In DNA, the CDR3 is TGTGCCAGTTTACTAGCGGGAGGACTCTCGGTGAGAACAGATACGCAGTATTTT.